The T cell receptor beta chain under discussion was sequenced for a study of regulatory T cells in long-lasting Graves disease. At the level of the study: With positive TSH receptor antibodies and over 5 years of antithyroid drugs, Graves' disease was considered persistent.

Study conclusions and caveats: Graves' patients with persistent disease showed TCR diversity lower than patients newly diagnosed.

Relying on iRepertoire HTBI primers and Arm-PCR of CDR3 regions, the team built TCR beta libraries. As processed by the authors: From all samples, identification returned some 13 TRBJ and approximately 67 TRBV segments. TCRdb independently ran MiXCR on the multiplex PCR reads; one entry per CDR3 protein. TCRdb's processing, not the authors', yielded these V and J calls. The table records approximately 440,000 distinct CDR3 sequences, about a quarter of them present only once. Sample time point: persistent/refractory GD, antithyroid drugs over 5 years with positive TRAb. RNA extracted from PBMCs served as the sequencing template. This clonotype was seen many times. What it binds is unknown. The TCR comes from a female donor with Graves disease. The sequencing here drew on peripheral blood mononuclear cells (PBMCs), taken when the disease was refractory, from a patient treated with antithyroid drugs.

DNA of the CDR3: TGTGCCAGCAGCTCCCGACAGGGGTTCGACACCGGGGAGCTGTTTTTT. Its translation is CASSSRQGFDTGELFF. This chain links TRBV12-3 or TRBV12-4 with TRBJ2-2; 8 bases fit TRBD1. CDR3 length equals 16 residues. V was clipped by 6 bases and J by 3 bases; unmatched bases: 9.